This T cell receptor beta chain was documented in a study of regulatory T cells in long-lasting Graves disease (dated by TCRdb to the early 2020s). A note on the overall study: Patients with newly diagnosed Graves' disease had been on antithyroid drugs for under 3 months. The study took place in China and was registered as a clinical trial. A total of roughly 35 samples underwent TCR sequencing, from 13 patients with persistent Graves' disease and 20 or so patients with newly diagnosed Graves' disease. This study used TCR sequencing and RNA sequencing of peripheral blood to compare persistent Graves' disease patients against newly diagnosed Graves' disease patients. Findings and caveats that apply to the study as a whole: Only peripheral blood was studied, because thyroid tissue, the primary lesion, was inaccessible. Persistent disease showed preferential use of TRBV28, TRBJ1-2 and TRBJ2-5, whereas newly diagnosed disease favored TRBV20-1 and TRBJ2-1. Only the TCR beta chain was sequenced and analyzed. Lower TCR Shannon entropy and fewer highly expanded clones were observed in persistent Graves' disease patients than in newly diagnosed patients, which suggested clonal expansion. More public clonotypes were shared among persistent patients (under 3,000) than among newly diagnosed patients (just under 1,000). As a limitation, the authors acknowledged that the small sample size may reduce accuracy.

The receptor library was made with multiplex PCR. Instrument used: Illumina HiSeq 4000. CDR3 regions were amplified by Arm-PCR with iRepertoire HTBI primers to construct TCR beta libraries. Gel purification was performed on PCR products prior to sequencing. The published analysis was carried out like this. Gene usage analysis of CDR3 amino acid clonotypes relied on the 60 or so TRBV and fewer than 15 TRBJ segments identified across samples. COPE and FqMerger were used to merge filtered high-quality paired reads into contigs. BLAST was used to align contigs to IMGT TRBV, TRBD and TRBJ reference genes, with CDR3 defined following IMGT. Any clonotype with a frequency above 0.1% was counted as a highly expanded clone. Repertoire diversity was measured by Shannon entropy, and V-J evenness by the Gini coefficient. Public clonotypes were defined as clonotypes shared by more than one individual. TCRdb redid the processing of the public reads, applying fastp at Q25 and MiXCR, and retained in-frame beta chains. Merged by CDR3 protein, the rows form single entries marked with the most common genes and DNA. TCRdb, not the original authors, processed these V and J calls. The sample data list 350,000 to 500,000 distinct CDR3 sequences, and about 15% of these were observed just once. The leading ten clones occupy approximately 19% of the sample.

The time point label, as the study defines it: newly diagnosed GD, antithyroid drugs for less than 3 months. For both TCR sequencing and RNA sequencing, RNA was extracted from PBMCs in TRIzol. Graves' disease was diagnosed according to American Thyroid Association guidelines. Patients were recruited from an endocrinology department in Xi'an, China. Each patient gave approximately 9 milliliters of peripheral blood, collected in an EDTA anticoagulant tube. Ficoll Paque Plus density gradient separation was used to isolate PBMCs, and no additional T cell sorting was done. An Agilent 2100 Bioanalyzer and agarose gel were used to check RNA quality, while a NanoDrop 2000 measured RNA concentration. V and J lose 6 bases and 3 bases, and a span of 8 bases separates them. The CDR3 sequence holds 12 residues, the cysteine and phenylalanine included. Solely the CDR3 DNA is kept, with 36 bases framed from the first base. In the germline V gene, CDR1 corresponds to MDHEN and CDR2 to SYDVKM.

This clonotype was counted ten times or more. This receptor's antigen is unknown. Base qualities are missing; no much larger clone stands one base away. The data were also submitted as part of a second study, on T cells in Graves' hyperthyroidism and ophthalmopathy. The second paper further reports: Stable Graves' hyperthyroidism was defined as the absence of progression to ophthalmopathy over 18 months of follow-up. Hyperthyroidism patients were newly diagnosed, had a disease duration of under 2 months, and were aged 18 to 65 years. Any patient with an uncontrolled infection, another autoimmune disease, pregnancy or lactation was excluded. Diagnoses relied on clinical symptoms, serum thyroxine and TRAb, thyroid ultrasound and orbital computed tomography. The TCR CDR3 was subjected to a first round of RT-PCR using the HTBI primer set and the Qiagen OneStep RT-PCR kit. Most expanded thyroid clonotypes (frequency above 0.001) were also detected in blood, a finding suggesting that blood repertoires may reflect thyroid immune responses. In cross-validation, a model built on a 13 V-J signature told ophthalmopathy apart from stable hyperthyroidism with less than 90% sensitivity and about 81% specificity, and in testing the same model reached 80%/75%. During validation, the model predicted progression to ophthalmopathy a median of roughly 7.1 months ahead of onset, with around 71% sensitivity and under 85% specificity. A discovery cohort of 95 to 100 patients, approximately 44 with Graves' ophthalmopathy and about 58 with stable Graves' hyperthyroidism, was used to find distinguishing TCR V-J signatures. Prospective prediction of ophthalmopathy was tested in an independent validation cohort consisting of 18 to 20 hyperthyroidism patients and approximately 16 patients who later progressed to ophthalmopathy. The roughly 90 discovery patients were divided at random into training and test sets in a 7:3 ratio. In addition, the study compared T-cell repertoires in thyroid tissue and in blood from several Graves' hyperthyroidism patients. After sampling, hyperthyroidism patients received methimazole starting at 30 mg daily, and ophthalmopathy patients received high-dose intravenous methylprednisolone. Libraries were constructed in a second round of multiplex PCR, after which size selection and purification were carried out. Paired-end sequencing of the libraries was performed with 100 bp reads on an Illumina HiSeq2000. SOAPnuke was used to process the raw data, with reads discarded if the reads contained adapters or uncalled bases, had a mean Phred below 15, or lacked an exact constant-primer or identifier match. COPE v1.2.5 was used to merge high-quality paired reads, and clonotypes were defined as unique nucleotide sequences. MiTCR v1.1 was used to align the clonotypes against IMGT TRBV, TRBD and TRBJ reference segments. The analysis was restricted to V-J combinations with a frequency above 0.0001, which together covered over 99% of the repertoires. The TCS score was defined as F50 (clonal expansion) divided by E x V (chaos), with BLOSUM62-based TCRdist calculated between CDR3 peptides within each V-J. Welch's t-statistics and random forest reduced roughly 530 V-J features to about 12, which were used in a naive Bayes classifier (R e1071). No statistical method was used to fix the sample size in advance, and group allocation was not hidden from the investigators. The paper reports TCR Vbeta CDR3 sequencing of approximately 140 peripheral blood samples: around 45 ophthalmopathy, under 85 hyperthyroidism and approximately 17 progressor patients.

The origin of this receptor is a woman aged 50 to 60 with Graves disease. Donor details come from another sample of the same person, matched by shared clones. The starting material was peripheral blood mononuclear cells (PBMCs), obtained at new diagnosis, from a patient treated with antithyroid drugs. This chain is built from TRBV28 and TRBJ1-2; the D gene assignment is ambiguous. The nucleotide sequence reads TGTGCCAGCAGCCGGACTGACTATGGCTACACCTTC. This translates into CASSRTDYGYTF.